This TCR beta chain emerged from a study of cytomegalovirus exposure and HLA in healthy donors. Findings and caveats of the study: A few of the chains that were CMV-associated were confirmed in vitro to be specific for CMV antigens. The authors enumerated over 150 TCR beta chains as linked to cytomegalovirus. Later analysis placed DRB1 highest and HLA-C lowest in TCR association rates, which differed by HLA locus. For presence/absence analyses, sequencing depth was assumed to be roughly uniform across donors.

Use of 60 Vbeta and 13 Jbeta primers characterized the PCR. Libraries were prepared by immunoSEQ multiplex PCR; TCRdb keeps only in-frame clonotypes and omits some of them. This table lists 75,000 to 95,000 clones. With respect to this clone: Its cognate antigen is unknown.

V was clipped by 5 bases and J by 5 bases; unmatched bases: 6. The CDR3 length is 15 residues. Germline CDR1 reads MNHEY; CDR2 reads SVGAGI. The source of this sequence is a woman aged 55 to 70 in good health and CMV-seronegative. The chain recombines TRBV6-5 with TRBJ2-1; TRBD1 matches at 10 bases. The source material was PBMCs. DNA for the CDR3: TGTGCCAGCAGTCGGGACAGGGGAACGAACAATGAGCAGTTCTTC. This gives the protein CASSRDRGTNNEQFF.